The 25 T cell receptor beta chains reported below all come from one sample, sequenced in a study of OX40 agonist ivuxolimab in advanced cancers. The table came from immunoSEQ multiplex PCR; TCRdb's copy has only in-frame clones and leaves some out. This table has 98,000 or so clones, 80% to 90% appearing once. The starting material was CD4+ or CD8+ T cells sorted from blood, obtained in a trial of the OX40 agonist ivuxolimab. These TCRs come from an adult with an advanced solid tumor such as melanoma, head and neck, liver or kidney cancer.

V and J are TRBV19 and TRBJ1-1; perhaps TRBD1 as D (5 bases). V was cut by 4 bases and J by 1 base, with 7 bases left in between. This CDR3 is built from 13 residues. Germline V gives CDR1 LNHDA, CDR2 SQIVND (reference sequence). DNA for the CDR3: TGTGCCAGTAGTACGACAGCGAACACTGAAGCTTTCTTT. This gives the protein CASSTTANTEAFF.

The gene calls are TRBV10-3 and TRBJ1-4; D gene unclear. The CDR3 is 13 amino acids. Trimming removed 10 bases from V and 0 bases from J, with 9 bases in between. From germline, CDR1 is ENHRY and CDR2 SYGVKD. Here the CDR3 DNA reads TGTGCCACGTCAGATGCAACTAATGAAAAACTGTTTTTT. Its protein product is CATSDATNEKLFF.

This sequence joins TRBV6-1 and TRBJ2-7; D might be TRBD1 or TRBD2, each matching 6 bases. Germline V gene data show CDR1 as MNHNS and CDR2 as SASEGT. The germline V and J ends were trimmed by 0 bases and 12 bases, with 21 bases remaining between them. The CDR3 totals 15 residues. The CDR3 spells CASSEAGGSGSIMYF. The CDR3 coding sequence is TGTGCCAGCAGTGAAGCAGGGGGGTCGGGCAGCATAATGTACTTC.

This clone was counted many times. The chain uses TRBV13 and TRBJ2-5, with TRBD2 matching over 10 bases. CDR1 and CDR2 (germline): PRHDT, FYEKMQ (reference sequence). This CDR3 spans 17 amino acids. The V gene end was trimmed by 2 bases and the J gene end by 3 bases; junction bases not matched to a gene: 9. Written as DNA, the CDR3 is TGTGCCAGCAGCTTAAGAGTTGGGACTAGCGTAGAAGAGACCCAGTACTTC. This encodes CASSLRVGTSVEETQYF.

The rearrangement uses TRBV4-1 and TRBJ1-1; D call uncertain. The CDR3 sequence is 17 residues long. Trimming stripped 0 bases from V and 3 bases from J, with 17 bases between. Per the germline V gene, CDR1 is MGHRA and CDR2 is YSYEKL. The CDR3 sequence: CASSQDRMRARDTEAFF. The DNA of the CDR3 is TGCGCCAGCAGCCAAGATAGAATGAGGGCGCGAGACACTGAAGCTTTCTTT.

The chain combines TRBV30 with TRBJ1-4, with unresolved D. Trimming took 5 bases from V and 4 from J, leaving 8 bases between them. The CDR3 has 12 residues. The V gene's germline CDR1 is GTSNPN and CDR2 SVGIG (reference sequence). The CDR3 region has the DNA TGTGCCTGGGCCCCGAGTAATGAAAAACTGTTTTTT. This codes for CAWAPSNEKLFF.

CDR3 DNA sequence: TGTGCCAGCAGCAAGGGGGAGGTCTCCTACGAGCAGTACGTC. It specifies CASSKGEVSYEQYV. The V and J genes are TRBV21-1 and TRBJ2-7; the table assigns TRBD2, which was not confirmed against the DNA. TRBV21-1 is an annotated pseudogene. The CDR3 has 14 amino acids.

The CDR3: CASSTGQQGYQETQYF. For the CDR3, the DNA is TGTGCCAGCAGCACTGGACAACAGGGGTACCAAGAGACCCAGTACTTC. The chain carries TRBV28 and TRBJ2-5; 7 bases align to TRBD1. CDR3 size: 16 residues. V lost 6 bases and J lost 0; bases outside the gene matches: 10. Germline loops: CDR1 MDHEN, CDR2 SYDVKM.

The chain has TRBV5-5 and TRBJ2-7; 9 nucleotides match TRBD2. V was pared by 0 bases and J by 1 base, with 2 bases of the junction left unmatched. Germline values: CDR1 SGHKS, CDR2 YYEKEE (reference sequence). The CDR3 is 15 amino acids. The CDR3 DNA follows: TGTGCCAGCAGCTTGGGACTAGCGGCTTCCTACGAGCAGTACTTC. Protein: CASSLGLAASYEQYF.

In its sample, this clone was seen a few times. The rearrangement uses TRBV7-8 and TRBJ1-6, with D uncertain. V was cut by 5 bases and J by 5 bases, with 10 bases left in between. The germline V gene encodes CDR1 SGHVS and CDR2 FQNEAQ. CDR3 length: 14 residues. For the CDR3, the DNA is TGTGCCAGCAGCCACCAAGGGAATAATTCACCCCTCCACTTT. This gives the protein CASSHQGNNSPLHF. Drawing the rest from reference TRBV7-8 and TRBJ1-6, the complete variable domain is GAGVSQSPRYKVAKRGQDVALRCDPISGHVSLFWYQQALGQGPEFLTYFQNEAQLDKSGLPSDRFFAERPEGSVSTLKIQRTQQEDSAVYLCASSHQGNNSPLHFGNGTRLTVT.

The CDR3, as DNA: TGTGCCAGCAGCGCTGGGGGGGACTCCACGCAGTATTTT. Protein: CASSAGGDSTQYF. The V and J genes are TRBV9 and TRBJ2-3, with 7 bases identical to TRBD2. V lost 3 bases, J lost 9 bases, and 7 bases stayed unmatched. Germline values: CDR1 SGDLS, CDR2 YYNGEE. The CDR3 consists of 13 residues.

In DNA, the CDR3 is TGTGCCAGCTCACCACCCGTTGGGGAGACCCAGTACTTC. Amino acid sequence: CASSPPVGETQYF. V is TRBV18 and J is TRBJ2-5; D is undetermined. Germline V gene sequence: CDR1 KGHSH, CDR2 LQKENI. V lost 0 bases and J 5 bases, leaving 7 bases between the germline ends. This CDR3 spans 13 amino acids.

The chain uses TRBV28 and TRBJ2-5; no clear D. V lost 11 bases and J 5 bases, leaving 12 bases between the germline ends. Germline V gene lookup returns CDR1 MDHEN and CDR2 SYDVKM. This CDR3 contains 11 residues. The CDR3 region is CACLGRETQYF. The CDR3 DNA sequence: TGTGCCTGCCTGGGCAGGGAGACCCAGTACTTC.

The chain carries TRBV5-1 and TRBJ1-5; D call uncertain. V was shortened by 0 bases and J by 0 bases, with 7 bases between the two germline ends. The CDR3 consists of 15 residues. CDR1 is SGHRS, CDR2 YFSETQ, per germline. The CDR3 here is CASSLDSFSNQPQHF. CDR3 sequence (DNA): TGCGCCAGCAGCTTGGACAGTTTTAGCAATCAGCCCCAGCATTTT.

The V gene is TRBV19, the J gene TRBJ1-2; D is possibly TRBD1 (5 bases). V shed 5 bases and J shed 0 bases, with 10 bases lying between them. CDR1 and CDR2 (germline): LNHDA, SQIVND (reference sequence). The CDR3 consists of 14 residues. CDR3 DNA: TGTGCCAGTAGTCTACAGGATACTAACTATGGCTACACCTTC. It yields the protein CASSLQDTNYGYTF. Supplemented by reference TRBV19 and TRBJ1-2, the full variable domain reads DGGITQSPKYLFRKEGQNVTLSCEQNLNHDAMYWYRQDPGQGLRLIYYSQIVNDFQKGDIAEGYSVSREKKESFPLTVTSAQKNPTAFYLCASSLQDTNYGYTFGSGTRLTVV.

The V call is TRBV5-6, the J call TRBJ2-2; 7 bases map to TRBD1. V was pared by 3 bases and J by 1 base, with 0 bases of the junction left unmatched. Germline CDR1 reads SGHDT; CDR2 reads YYEEEE. The CDR3 length is 14 residues. Here the CDR3 DNA reads TGTGCCAGCAGCTGGGACAGGAACACCGGGGAGCTGTTTTTT. Its protein is CASSWDRNTGELFF. Full variable domain (missing parts from reference TRBV5-6 and TRBJ2-2): DAGVTQSPTHLIKTRGQQVTLRCSPKSGHDTVSWYQQALGQGPQFIFQYYEEEERQRGNFPDRFSGHQFPNYSSELNVNALLLGDSALYLCASSWDRNTGELFFGEGSRLTVL.

This rearrangement joins TRBV6-1 to TRBJ2-1; no clear D gene. This CDR3 contains 12 residues. Trimming removed 7 bases from V and 7 bases from J, with 11 bases in between. Per the germline V gene, CDR1 is MNHNS and CDR2 is SASEGT. This CDR3 reads CASTPFGNEQFF. As DNA, the CDR3 is TGTGCCAGCACCCCCTTTGGGAATGAGCAGTTCTTC.

This clone appeared once. The gene calls are TRBV5-1 and TRBJ2-3; the match to TRBD2 covers 13 bases. Trimming cost V 0 bases and J 2 bases; bases outside gene matches: 6. CDR1 is SGHRS and CDR2 is YFSETQ in the germline V gene. The CDR3 is 18 residues long. The CDR3 sequence is CASSLAGLAGEDTDTQYF. The CDR3, as DNA: TGCGCCAGCAGCTTGGCCGGACTAGCGGGAGAGGACACAGATACGCAGTATTTT.

This clone has just one count. The rearrangement links TRBV2 to TRBJ2-7; unclear D gene. V was clipped by 5 bases and J by 5 bases, with 13 bases between them. The CDR3 runs to 13 residues. The V gene's germline CDR1 is SNHLY and CDR2 FYNNEI. This CDR3 is CASSLNQVNEQYV. The CDR3 nucleotides read TGTGCCAGCAGTTTAAACCAGGTGAACGAGCAGTACGTC.

The CDR3: CASSSSGDTQYF. In DNA, the CDR3 is TGTGCCAGCAGCTCTAGTGGAGACACGCAGTATTTT. The chain joins TRBV11-3 to TRBJ2-3; no definite D call. V was clipped by 4 bases and J by 9 bases, with 11 bases between them. This CDR3 comprises 12 residues. The germline gives CDR1 SGHNT, CDR2 YENEEA.

This chain uses TRBV7-2 with TRBJ2-1; no clear D. CDR1 is SGHTA and CDR2 is FQGNSA in the germline V gene. Trimming cost V 1 base and J 1 base, with 8 bases left between them. The length of the CDR3 is 15 residues. The CDR3 is CASSLESVSYNEQFF. The CDR3 DNA reads as TGTGCCAGCAGCTTAGAGTCTGTGTCCTACAATGAGCAGTTCTTC. Variable domain in full (rest from reference TRBV7-2 and TRBJ2-1): GAGVSQSPSNKVTEKGKDVELRCDPISGHTALYWYRQSLGQGLEFLIYFQGNSAPDKSGLPSDRFSAERTGGSVSTLTIQRTQQEDSAVYLCASSLESVSYNEQFFGPGTRLTVL.

This clone was detected only once. The chain carries TRBV28 and TRBJ1-2, with D possibly matching TRBD1 (5 bases). The CDR3 covers 14 residues. The V and J ends lost 5 bases and 7 bases respectively, with 17 bases between them. Germline CDR1 and CDR2: MDHEN and SYDVKM. For the CDR3, the DNA is TGTGCCAGCAGTCCCCCAAGAGGGGATGGTGGCTACACCTTC. Translation gives CASSPPRGDGGYTF.

The chain joins TRBV27 to TRBJ1-4; TRBD1 matches 9 bases. With 5 bases clipped from V and 8 bases from J, the junction kept 12 bases outside the gene matches. The CDR3 sequence is 16 residues long. Germline-derived CDR1 and CDR2 are MNHEY and SMNVEV (reference sequence). In nucleotides, the CDR3 is TGTGCCAGCAGTCCCACACCCGGGACAGGGTTGGAAAAACTGTTTTTT. Amino acids: CASSPTPGTGLEKLFF.

The chain is built from TRBV5-4 and TRBJ2-3, with 11 bases fitting TRBD1. CDR1 and CDR2 (germline): SGHNT, YYREEE (reference sequence). This CDR3 is 16 amino acids long. J gave up 5 bases and V 0 bases, and 5 bases lay outside the gene matches. The DNA of the CDR3 is TGTGCCAGCAGCTTGGCGGCGGGGACAGGGGGAGATACGCAGTATTTT. As protein: CASSLAAGTGGDTQYF. The full variable domain, its missing parts supplied by reference TRBV5-4 and TRBJ2-3, is ETGVTQSPTHLIKTRGQQVTLRCSSQSGHNTVSWYQQALGQGPQFIFQYYREEENGRGNFPPRFSGLQFPNYSSELNVNALELDDSALYLCASSLAAGTGGDTQYFGPGTRLTVL.

This clone was counted a few times. The chain carries TRBV19 and TRBJ1-5; 10 bases are shared with TRBD1. This CDR3 spans 15 amino acids. Germline CDR1 LNHDA, CDR2 SQIVND (reference sequence). V trimming: 6 bases; J trimming: 3 bases; junction bases outside the gene matches: 5. CDR3 bases: TGTGCCAGTAGCCAGGGACAGGGGCCCAATCAGCCCCAGCATTTT. Residues: CASSQGQGPNQPQHF. The full variable domain, completed using reference TRBV19 and TRBJ1-5, is DGGITQSPKYLFRKEGQNVTLSCEQNLNHDAMYWYRQDPGQGLRLIYYSQIVNDFQKGDIAEGYSVSREKKESFPLTVTSAQKNPTAFYLCASSQGQGPNQPQHFGDGTRLSIL.